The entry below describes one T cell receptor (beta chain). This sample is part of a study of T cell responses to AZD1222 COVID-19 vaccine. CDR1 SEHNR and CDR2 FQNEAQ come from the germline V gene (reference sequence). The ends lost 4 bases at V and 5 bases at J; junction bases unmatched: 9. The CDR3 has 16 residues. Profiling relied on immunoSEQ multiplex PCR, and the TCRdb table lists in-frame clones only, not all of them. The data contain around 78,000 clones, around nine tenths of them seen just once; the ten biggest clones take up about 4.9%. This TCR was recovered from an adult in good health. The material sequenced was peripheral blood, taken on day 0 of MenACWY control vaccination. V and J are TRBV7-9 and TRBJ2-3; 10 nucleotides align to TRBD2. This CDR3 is CASSSFLAGEEDTQYF. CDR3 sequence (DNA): TGTGCCAGCAGCTCATTTCTAGCGGGAGAAGAAGATACGCAGTATTTT.